Listed below are T cell receptor beta chains from one sample, sequenced in a study of blood T cells in healthy people across ages. Each CDR3 protein gets one entry after TCRdb re-called the 5' RACE reads with MiXCR. Of approximately 2,000,000 distinct CDR3 sequences in the sample, about two fifths are singletons; the top ten hold about 21%. The material sequenced was blood. These TCRs come from a human donor in good health. Each CDR3 is given with its conserved first and last residue. A D gene is named only where the DNA matches it firmly. Clone size is shown for a subset of rows, as once, few, many or a class of expanded clone.

CDR3nt	CDR3aa	v_gene	abundance	d_gene	j_gene
TGTGCCAGCAGCTTCCGGGATGCAGGGGTCTATGGCTACACCTTC	CASSFRDAGVYGYTF	TRBV7-2	few	-	TRBJ1-2
TGCGCCAGCAGCCTTCGACAGGAAACGAACACTGAAGCTTTCTTT	CASSLRQETNTEAFF	TRBV4-1	-	-	TRBJ1-1
TGTGCCAGCAGTTTATTTGTCGGACATGGCTACACCTTC	CASSLFVGHGYTF	TRBV12-3/TRBV12-4	once	-	TRBJ1-2
TGCAGCGTTGAAGATGCGGTGAACACTGAAGCTTTCTTT	CSVEDAVNTEAFF	TRBV29-1	-	-	TRBJ1-1
TGTGCCAGCAGCCCCCGGGAGACCCAGTACTTC	CASSPRETQYF	TRBV18	many	-	TRBJ2-5
TGTGCCAGCAGCTTTAATCCGTCTCAAGAGACCCAGTACTTC	CASSFNPSQETQYF	TRBV7-2	few	-	TRBJ2-5
TGCAGTGCTATCGGGGGCAATGAGCAGTTCTTC	CSAIGGNEQFF	TRBV20-1	-	-	TRBJ2-1
TGCGCCAGCAGCCAAGTAGGCCGGGGCACTGAAGCTTTCTTT	CASSQVGRGTEAFF	TRBV4-3	many	-	TRBJ1-1
TGTGCCAGCTCGCCGGGACTAGCGGGGGAGCCTTACAATGAGCAGTTCTTC	CASSPGLAGEPYNEQFF	TRBV28	-	TRBD2	TRBJ2-1
TGTGCCAGCCTAACGTCGGGCAGTCACTATAATTCACCCCTCCACTTT	CASLTSGSHYNSPLHF	TRBV28	few	-	TRBJ1-6
TGTGCCAGCAGCTCCAAGGACCCGCGCTATGGCTACACCTTC	CASSSKDPRYGYTF	TRBV4-2	-	-	TRBJ1-2
TGCAGTTGGGCCTCGGGGGCCAACGTCCTGACTTTC	CSWASGANVLTF	TRBV20-1	-	-	TRBJ2-6
TGCGCCAGCAGCCAAACCCGGGGGGCTCCCTACGAGCAGTACTTC	CASSQTRGAPYEQYF	TRBV4-1	few	-	TRBJ2-7
TGCGCCAGCAGCAGGACGCCACTAGGCTACGAGCAGTACTTC	CASSRTPLGYEQYF	TRBV4-1	few	-	TRBJ2-7
TGTGCCAGCAGCTTAACTGGGGGGACGGTGAATGAGCAGTTCTTC	CASSLTGGTVNEQFF	TRBV7-3	few	-	TRBJ2-1
TGTGCCAGCAGTTTCAGTTGGGTCGGGCCCAGGCGGAATGAGCAGTTCTTC	CASSFSWVGPRRNEQFF	TRBV28	-	-	TRBJ2-1
TGTGCCAGCAGTTTCGGTCCGGGGCCGGCCACAGATACGCAGTATTTT	CASSFGPGPATDTQYF	TRBV28	few	-	TRBJ2-3
TGTGCCAGCAGTTACTTGCAGGGGGCTAACTATGGCTACACCTTC	CASSYLQGANYGYTF	TRBV6-6	many	TRBD1	TRBJ1-2
TGCAGTGCTTTTCTCGGGACAGGGGGCGAGCAGTACTTC	CSAFLGTGGEQYF	TRBV20-1	few	TRBD1	TRBJ2-7
TGTGCCAGCAGCTTATTTGGTACGGAGGGGGCCTACGAGCAGTACTTC	CASSLFGTEGAYEQYF	TRBV7-2	-	-	TRBJ2-7
TGTGCCAGCAGCCAAGATAAACAGATTCAGTACTTC	CASSQDKQIQYF	TRBV3-1	-	-	TRBJ2-4
TGTGCCAGCAGCGTAGCTACAGGCTGGAGAGGAGATACGCAGTATTTT	CASSVATGWRGDTQYF	TRBV9	few	-	TRBJ2-3
TGTGCCAGCAGTCCATCCCCTTTAGAGCAGTACTTC	CASSPSPLEQYF	TRBV12-3/TRBV12-4	few	-	TRBJ2-7
TGTGCCAGCGCCAACCTCCCCCCACCCTACGAGCAGTACTTC	CASANLPPPYEQYF	TRBV7-9	-	-	TRBJ2-7
TGTGCCAGCAGCTTAGAACCCCCCGGGGGGGGAGAGACCCAGTACTTC	CASSLEPPGGGETQYF	TRBV7-2	-	TRBD2	TRBJ2-5
TGCAGCGTTGATTTAGGGCAGGGGGGGGACGAGCAGTACTTC	CSVDLGQGGDEQYF	TRBV29-1	-	-	TRBJ2-7
TGTGCCAGCAGTGACCGACAAAATGGCTACACCTTC	CASSDRQNGYTF	TRBV6-1	few	-	TRBJ1-2
TGTGCCAGCAGCCAAGGGGGTGGTTCCTATAATTCACCCCTCCACTTT	CASSQGGGSYNSPLHF	TRBV3-1	-	-	TRBJ1-6
TGTGCCAGCAGCCAAGGTGCCGGGGTTGGCTACACCTTC	CASSQGAGVGYTF	TRBV3-1	-	-	TRBJ1-2
TGTGCCAGCAGCCCCAGACTAGCGGGGGGGACGGAGACCCAGTACTTC	CASSPRLAGGTETQYF	TRBV7-2	-	TRBD2	TRBJ2-5
TGTGCCAGCAGTTCTACGCCTTTAGGGGGCTGGAGTTCCTACGAGCAGTACTTC	CASSSTPLGGWSSYEQYF	TRBV6-2/TRBV6-3	-	TRBD1	TRBJ2-7
TGCGCCAGCAGCCCGGTTAGACAGGGACCCACCGAGCAGTACTTC	CASSPVRQGPTEQYF	TRBV5-1	few	TRBD1	TRBJ2-7
TGCAGTGCTAGAGTCCCCCAGGGGGATGCCACAGATACGCAGTATTTT	CSARVPQGDATDTQYF	TRBV20-1	-	TRBD1	TRBJ2-3
TGTGCCAGCAGTCCCTATACGGAGACCGGGGAGCTGTTTTTT	CASSPYTETGELFF	TRBV12-3/TRBV12-4	few	-	TRBJ2-2
TGTGCCACCAGCAGAGTTATTAGGGGAGACGAGCAGTACTTC	CATSRVIRGDEQYF	TRBV15	-	-	TRBJ2-7
TGTGCCAGCACCCTAAACCAAGAGACCCAGTACTTC	CASTLNQETQYF	TRBV6-2/TRBV6-3	many	-	TRBJ2-5
TGCGCCAGCAGCTTGGGAACAGAGGGCGGGGAGCTGTTTTTT	CASSLGTEGGELFF	TRBV5-1	-	-	TRBJ2-2
TGTGCCAGCAGCCAAGGAGAGGCTAGCGGGGCGGGGACCCAGTACTTC	CASSQGEASGAGTQYF	TRBV4-2	few	TRBD2	TRBJ2-5
TGCGCCAGCAGCCAAGATCGGTTCCGAGAGACCCAGTACTTC	CASSQDRFRETQYF	TRBV4-3	-	-	TRBJ2-5
TGTGCCAGCAGCTTAGACCCTTTTGGGAAACTGTTTTTT	CASSLDPFGKLFF	TRBV7-2	-	-	TRBJ1-4
TGCGCCAGCAGCCAAGATCCCGGGAATCAGCCCCAGCATTTT	CASSQDPGNQPQHF	TRBV4-2	-	-	TRBJ1-5
TGTGCCAGCAGTTTATCGATTGCTGGCTGGGTAGCAGGCACAGATACGCAGTATTTT	CASSLSIAGWVAGTDTQYF	TRBV27	-	-	TRBJ2-3
TGTGCCAGCAGTTACGGTTTTAGTTCCCAGTATGAGCAGTTCTTC	CASSYGFSSQYEQFF	TRBV6-5	few	-	TRBJ2-1
TGTGCCAGCAGACCGGACAGGGGTGGACGGGGGGAGCTGTTTTTT	CASRPDRGGRGELFF	TRBV7-2	many	TRBD1	TRBJ2-2
TGTGCCAGCAGCTTAAATTTGGGGGAGTTGGACACCGGGGAGCTGTTTTTT	CASSLNLGELDTGELFF	TRBV7-8	-	-	TRBJ2-2
TGTGCCAGCAGACCAGGACACTACGGCACAGATACGCAGTATTTT	CASRPGHYGTDTQYF	TRBV6-2/TRBV6-3	-	-	TRBJ2-3
TGTGCCAGCAGCCCCGGGGGCCTCCTCTACGAGCAGTACTTC	CASSPGGLLYEQYF	TRBV7-2	-	-	TRBJ2-7
TGTGCCAGCAGCCAAGACCAGGGGACTAATGAAAAACTGTTTTTT	CASSQDQGTNEKLFF	TRBV4-2	-	-	TRBJ1-4
TGCAGCGCTGCCGGGACTATTAGGGGCACAGATACGCAGTATTTT	CSAAGTIRGTDTQYF	TRBV29-1	few	TRBD2	TRBJ2-3
TGTGCCAGCAGCGAGGGGCCCAAAGGGTCTGGTGAGCAGTTCTTC	CASSEGPKGSGEQFF	TRBV9	-	-	TRBJ2-1
TGCAGCGTTCATCTGCCACCCATGAACACTGAAGCTTTCTTT	CSVHLPPMNTEAFF	TRBV29-1	-	-	TRBJ1-1
TGTGCCAGCAGTTGGACAGGAGCTAGCAATCAGCCCCAGCATTTT	CASSWTGASNQPQHF	TRBV27	-	TRBD1	TRBJ1-5
TGCGCCAGCAGCCGCCCGACGCGAGGCGTTTCCTACAATGAGCAGTTCTTC	CASSRPTRGVSYNEQFF	TRBV5-1	-	-	TRBJ2-1
TGTGCCAGCAGTTCCGAAGGGACAGGATATTTCAATGAGCAGTTCTTC	CASSSEGTGYFNEQFF	TRBV28	-	TRBD1	TRBJ2-1
TGCGCCAGCAGGGGGGACGGAGGGTACGAGCAGTACTTC	CASRGDGGYEQYF	TRBV5-1	-	-	TRBJ2-7
TGTGCCAGCAGTTTAACAAGGACTAGCGCTAGCACAGATACGCAGTATTTT	CASSLTRTSASTDTQYF	TRBV12-3/TRBV12-4	-	TRBD2	TRBJ2-3
TGCAGTGCTAGCCAGGTTCAGGGCCGGACAGATACGCAGTATTTT	CSASQVQGRTDTQYF	TRBV20-1	-	-	TRBJ2-3
TGTGCCACCAGGCACATATTAGTAGACGGCTACACCTTC	CATRHILVDGYTF	TRBV15	-	-	TRBJ1-2
TGTGCCAGCAGCAGGGACGGGTCCCCGACGCGAACGATGTACGAGCAGTACTTC	CASSRDGSPTRTMYEQYF	TRBV21-1	few	-	TRBJ2-7
TGTGCCAGCAGTAACGGACAGGGCGTTCAGCCCCAGCATTTT	CASSNGQGVQPQHF	TRBV6-6	few	TRBD1	TRBJ1-5